The entry below gives a single T cell receptor beta chain sequence along with its context. Its antigen is unidentified. An expansion of CD8+CD57+ cells by flow cytometry had been shown in patients chosen for sequencing. This sample was taken from a study of CD8+CD57+ T cells in acquired aplastic anemia. Study-wide background: Sorted CD4+ and CD8+ cells gave a mean 3.2 ug DNA, range about 0.19 to 27.4 ug. Overall study findings and caveats: Levels of CD8+ Simpson's diversity were not significantly distinct in patients versus controls. Found in both controls and patients were about 30 CD8+ CDR3 sequences.

For CDR3 and TCR beta VDJ profiling, genomic DNA was the template used. Each CDR3 protein is one row after TCRdb ran MiXCR on the reads. The sample comprises some 200,000 distinct CDR3 sequences, less than 60% of which are singletons, and around a tenth rests with the top ten. Trimming removed 6 bases from V and 1 base from J, with 21 bases in between. This CDR3 comprises 17 residues. This sequence joins TRBV12-3 or TRBV12-4 and TRBJ1-1; D is unresolved. The TCR comes from a human donor with aplastic anemia. Sequencing input: sorted CD4+, CD8+, or CD8+CD57+ T cells (not recorded which) from PBMCs. The CDR3 here is CASSLRSLGFRNTEAFF. The CDR3 nucleotides are TGTGCCAGCAGCCTTAGATCGCTAGGGTTCCGGAACACTGAAGCTTTCTTT.